Shown below are 26 T cell receptor beta chains from a single sample sequenced in a study of T-cell reconstitution after alpha-beta-depleted transplantation in children. Unique molecular identifiers tagged the TCRbeta library. TCRdb recomputed calls from the PCR reads with MiXCR, one row per CDR3 protein. The sample has about 460,000 distinct CDR3 sequences, 9.5% to 15% seen once. Sequencing used PBMCs from the stem cell graft donor, obtained from the stem cell graft. These receptors were obtained from a human donor who donated a stem cell graft to a child with combined immunodeficiency.

This sequence joins TRBV20-1 and TRBJ2-1; maybe TRBD2 (5 bases). The germline gives CDR1 DFQATT, CDR2 SNEGSKA (reference sequence). The CDR3 totals 15 residues. Between the trimmed V and J ends, which lost 3 bases and 1 base, there was a span of 13 bases. The CDR3 sequence is CSASSGSRSYNEQFF. In nucleotides, the CDR3 is TGCAGTGCTAGTAGTGGGAGTAGGTCCTACAATGAGCAGTTCTTC.

There are a few counts of this clonotype. The rearrangement joins TRBV6-2 or TRBV6-3 to TRBJ2-7; the D is unclear. The CDR3 is 15 residues long. Germline CDR1 is MNHEY and CDR2 is SVGEGT. Trimming removed 0 bases at V and 2 bases at J, with 11 bases between. The CDR3 protein is CASSYSRSGPYEQYF. Here the CDR3 DNA reads TGTGCCAGCAGTTACTCGAGGTCGGGCCCCTACGAGCAGTACTTC.

This clonotype is termed medium-sized. The chain couples TRBV29-1 to TRBJ2-3; TRBD1 aligns across 8 bases. V lost 6 bases to trimming and J lost 1 base; unmatched junction nucleotides: 9. This CDR3 region has 15 residues. The germline V gene encodes CDR1 SQVTM and CDR2 ANQGSEA. The CDR3 nucleotides read TGCAGCGTCGCCGGGACAGGAGAAGGCACAGATACGCAGTATTTT. It is translated as CSVAGTGEGTDTQYF.

This clonotype was seen many times. The rearrangement links TRBV24-1 to TRBJ2-3; 7 bases are a match to TRBD1. CDR1 is KGHDR and CDR2 is SFDVKD in the germline V gene. CDR3 length: 14 amino acids. V lost 4 bases, J lost 14 bases, and 14 bases stayed unmatched. The CDR3, as DNA: TGTGCCACCAGTGACCCCGGACAGGCTAGCCGGGTGTATTTT. It encodes CATSDPGQASRVYF.

This clonotype has a count of ten or more. The J gene is TRBJ1-2, the V gene TRBV4-2; D is possibly TRBD1 (5 bases). CDR1 and CDR2 from the germline V gene are LGHNA and YNFKEQ. The V gene lost 0 bases and the J gene lost 4 bases, with 12 bases spanning the gap. There are 15 residues in the CDR3. CDR3 DNA: TGTGCCAGCAGCCAAGATCGGGGCGGTAGCTATGGCTACACCTTC. Amino acids: CASSQDRGGSYGYTF.

A few counts support this clonotype. This chain connects TRBV4-3 to TRBJ2-2, with D unresolved. The CDR3 is 16 amino acids. With 0 bases removed from V and 4 bases from J, the gap between germline ends came to 12 bases. Germline V gene lookup returns CDR1 LGHNA and CDR2 YSLEER. The CDR3 DNA reads TGCGCCAGCAGCCAAGATCTCCTCAGACTCACCGGGGAGCTGTTTTTT. It specifies CASSQDLLRLTGELFF.

This clonotype came up a few times. The chain recombines TRBV7-3 with TRBJ2-1; D call uncertain. The CDR3 is 15 residues long. The V end lost 5 bases, the J end lost 6 bases, and 17 bases lay between the germline ends. Germline lookup yields CDR1 SGHTA and CDR2 FQGTGA. CDR3 sequence (DNA): TGTGCCAGCAGCCCCCTTTTGGGATTAATCAATGAGCAGTTCTTC. Protein sequence: CASSPLLGLINEQFF.

This clonotype was picked up many times. V is TRBV12-3 or TRBV12-4 and J is TRBJ2-7, with a tentative D call TRBD1 (6 bases). The V end lost 5 bases, the J end lost 2 bases, and 16 bases lay between the germline ends. The CDR3 runs to 15 residues. The CDR3 loop reads CASSHPDRPTYEQYF. In nucleotides, the CDR3 is TGTGCCAGCAGTCACCCGGACAGACCCACCTACGAGCAGTACTTC.

The rearrangement links TRBV2 to TRBJ1-1, with a possible D match to TRBD1 (6 bases). The CDR3 has 15 amino acids. In germline, CDR1 is SNHLY, CDR2 FYNNEI. V was cut by 2 bases and J by 3 bases, with 13 bases left in between. This CDR3 reads CASSELYRADTEAFF. CDR3 in DNA: TGTGCCAGCAGTGAATTGTACAGGGCGGACACTGAAGCTTTCTTT.

The genes are TRBV20-1 and TRBJ2-7; D is undetermined. V lost 0 bases and J lost 3, with 15 bases in between. This CDR3 comprises 15 residues. Germline V CDR1 and CDR2: DFQATT, SNEGSKA (reference sequence). The CDR3 spells CSARDKRVGYYEQYF. DNA for the CDR3: TGCAGTGCTAGAGATAAGAGAGTGGGATACTACGAGCAGTACTTC.

The chain uses TRBV20-1 and TRBJ2-3; D possibly corresponds to TRBD1 (5 bases). The germline V gene has CDR1 DFQATT and CDR2 SNEGSKA (reference sequence). This CDR3 has 14 amino acids. The V gene lost 5 bases and the J gene lost 1 base, with 13 bases spanning the gap. The CDR3 reads CSAPRGFRTDTQYF. The CDR3 DNA reads TGCAGTGCTCCTAGGGGCTTCCGCACAGATACGCAGTATTTT.

This chain connects TRBV29-1 to TRBJ1-2, with 10 bases fitting TRBD1. J gave up 4 bases and V 7 bases, and 9 bases lay outside the gene matches. The CDR3 contains 14 residues. Germline-derived CDR1 and CDR2 are SQVTM and ANQGSEA. The CDR3 sequence: CSASTGGGGYGYTF. DNA for the CDR3: TGCAGCGCCTCGACAGGGGGCGGCGGCTATGGCTACACCTTC.

The CDR3: CASSDDRGFWDEQFF. The CDR3 DNA reads TGTGCCAGCAGTGATGACAGGGGTTTCTGGGATGAGCAGTTCTTC. The V gene is TRBV12-3 or TRBV12-4, the J gene TRBJ2-1; 8 bases agree with TRBD1. This CDR3 has 15 amino acids. The V gene end was trimmed by 5 bases and the J gene end by 8 bases; junction bases not matched to a gene: 11.

At least ten counts were recorded for this clonotype. J is TRBJ2-1 and V is TRBV12-3 or TRBV12-4; 15 bases map to TRBD2. Losses at the gene ends were 6 bases for V and 5 bases for J; bases not matched to a gene: 2. The CDR3 runs to 15 residues. CDR3 sequence: CASSGLAGGDNEQFF. The CDR3 DNA follows: TGTGCCAGCAGCGGACTAGCGGGAGGGGACAATGAGCAGTTCTTC.

The V and J genes are TRBV27 and TRBJ1-5; the D gene is possibly TRBD1 (6 bases). The CDR3 totals 18 residues. The V end was cut by 5 bases, the J end by 1 base, with 21 bases between. The germline gives CDR1 MNHEY, CDR2 SMNVEV (reference sequence). The CDR3, as DNA: TGTGCCAGCAGTCCAACGCCTCAACAGGGAGGGAGCAATCAGCCCCAGCATTTT. This encodes CASSPTPQQGGSNQPQHF.

This chain links TRBV6-1 with TRBJ1-4, with 9 bases that match TRBD1. Losses at the gene ends were 0 bases for V and 8 bases for J; bases not matched to a gene: 7. The germline gives CDR1 MNHNS, CDR2 SASEGT. The CDR3 is 16 residues long. The CDR3 coding sequence is TGTGCCAGCAGTGAAGCCACCGGGACAGGGAAGGAAAAACTGTTTTTT. It yields the protein CASSEATGTGKEKLFF.

The chain links TRBV4-1 to TRBJ2-1; TRBD2 matches 11 bases. J lost 5 bases, V lost 2 bases, and 11 bases had no gene match. The CDR3 is 18 amino acids. Germline V CDR1 and CDR2: MGHRA, YSYEKL. CDR3 sequence: CASSQPLMVAGGNNEQFF. Written as DNA, the CDR3 is TGCGCCAGCAGCCAACCCCTGATGGTAGCGGGAGGGAACAATGAGCAGTTCTTC.

This clonotype was observed a handful of times. The rearrangement uses TRBV9 and TRBJ2-2, with 8 bases that match TRBD2. This CDR3 has 16 amino acids. V was clipped by 2 bases and J by 5 bases; unmatched bases: 8. Germline V lookup: CDR1 SGDLS, CDR2 YYNGEE. Here the CDR3 reads CASSVVPGGQTGELFF. For the CDR3, the DNA is TGTGCCAGCAGCGTCGTACCGGGGGGGCAAACCGGGGAGCTGTTTTTT.

The chain combines TRBV18 with TRBJ2-7; perhaps D is TRBD1 or TRBD2 (6 bases each). The CDR3 has 15 amino acids. In germline, CDR1 is KGHSH, CDR2 LQKENI. Between the trimmed V and J ends, which lost 3 bases and 2 bases, there was a span of 14 bases. The DNA for the CDR3 is TGTGCCAGCTCACCTTCGGGGGCGAGAGCCTACGAGCAGTACTTC. It codes for CASSPSGARAYEQYF.

The gene calls are TRBV6-1 and TRBJ1-4; TRBD1 matches at 7 bases. CDR3 length: 19 amino acids. The germline V gene has CDR1 MNHNS and CDR2 SASEGT. The V segment lost 6 bases and the J segment 4 bases; nucleotides outside the gene matches: 20. The DNA of the CDR3 is TGTGCCAGCAGGGGCCACGGGACAGCTCAACCCCGACGTAATGAAAAACTGTTTTTT. Its protein is CASRGHGTAQPRRNEKLFF.

V usage is TRBV7-8 and J usage is TRBJ2-1, with 14 nucleotides matching TRBD2. This CDR3 is 20 amino acids long. Germline CDR1 SGHVS, CDR2 FQNEAQ. J gave up 1 base and V 0 bases, and 8 bases lay outside the gene matches. This CDR3 is CASSLASTSGRATSYNEQFF. The CDR3 region has the DNA TGTGCCAGCAGCTTAGCGTCGACTAGCGGGAGGGCCACTTCCTACAATGAGCAGTTCTTC.

This clonotype was counted ten times or more. The chain joins TRBV6-4 to TRBJ2-1; D gene unclear. Trimming removed 0 bases from V and 9 bases from J, with 12 bases in between. CDR1 and CDR2 from the germline V gene are MRHNA and SNTAGT. This CDR3 spans 14 amino acids. The CDR3 DNA follows: TGTGCCAGCAGTGACTCGCCCGGGCTTGGTGAGCAGTTCTTC. Residues: CASSDSPGLGEQFF.

This clonotype was recorded many times. The CDR3 nucleotides read TGCGCCAGCAGCTTGGAAGCGGGGGTCTACGAGCAGTACTTC. This codes for CASSLEAGVYEQYF. V and J are TRBV5-1 and TRBJ2-7, with 8 bases aligning to TRBD2. Trimming cost V 0 bases and J 3 bases; bases outside gene matches: 2. The CDR3 consists of 14 residues. Germline V gene data show CDR1 as SGHRS and CDR2 as YFSETQ.

CDR3 sequence: CATSDRPGLLTDTQYF. CDR3 nucleotide sequence: TGTGCCACCAGTGACCGCCCGGGACTCCTTACAGATACGCAGTATTTT. The genes are TRBV24-1 and TRBJ2-3, with TRBD2 as a possible D gene (6 bases). The CDR3 totals 16 residues. CDR1 is KGHDR and CDR2 is SFDVKD in the germline V gene. V was clipped by 4 bases and J by 3 bases, with 16 bases between them.

At least ten counts were recorded for this clonotype. The rearrangement joins TRBV12-3 or TRBV12-4 to TRBJ2-3; no clear D. Between the trimmed V and J ends, which lost 6 bases and 5 bases, there was a span of 15 bases. The length of the CDR3 is 14 residues. The CDR3 is CASSKGRRGDTQYF. The DNA of the CDR3 is TGTGCCAGCAGCAAGGGTCGAAGAGGAGATACGCAGTATTTT.

This chain connects TRBV27 to TRBJ2-7; TRBD2 might be the D (6 bases). The CDR3 has 14 residues. With 3 bases removed from V and 2 bases from J, the gap between germline ends came to 11 bases. Germline lookup yields CDR1 MNHEY and CDR2 SMNVEV (reference sequence). CDR3 DNA sequence: TGTGCCAGCAGTTTTGCGGGGATCGCCTACGAGCAGTACTTC. Encoded protein: CASSFAGIAYEQYF.